This is a list of T cell receptor beta chains from one sample in a study of OX40 agonist ivuxolimab in advanced cancers. Here immunoSEQ multiplex PCR was the method, and the copy in TCRdb shows in-frame clones only, minus some. Of some 65,000 clones listed, 87% are singletons. The material was CD4+ or CD8+ T cells sorted from blood, obtained in a trial of the OX40 agonist ivuxolimab. The receptors derive from an adult with an advanced solid tumor such as melanoma, head and neck, liver or kidney cancer. The CDR3 runs from the conserved cysteine through the conserved F or W. The D gene is left open where the match is weak. Part of the rows lack a size; the others show once, few, many or a class for expanded clones.

d_gene,j_gene,abundance,v_gene,CDR3aa,CDR3nt
TRBD2,TRBJ2-5,.,TRBV9,CASSGLAGGPGETQYF,TGTGCCAGCAGCGGACTAGCGGGAGGGCCCGGTGAGACCCAGTACTTC
TRBD2,TRBJ2-5,.,TRBV9,CASSPSGAHGETQYF,TGTGCCAGCAGTCCTAGCGGGGCCCACGGGGAGACCCAGTACTTC
.,TRBJ2-7,.,TRBV2,CASNNRISYEQYF,TGTGCCAGCAACAACAGGATCTCCTACGAGCAGTACTTC
TRBD2,TRBJ2-1,.,TRBV10-3,CAISEGTGTSGSFRQFF,TGTGCCATCAGTGAGGGGACCGGGACTAGCGGGAGTTTTCGGCAGTTCTTC
TRBD2,TRBJ2-3,.,TRBV12-5,CASGQGLAGVTDTQYF,TGTGCTAGTGGCCAAGGACTAGCGGGAGTCACAGATACGCAGTATTTT
TRBD1,TRBJ1-5,.,TRBV6-1,CASSETGGGGQPQHF,TGTGCCAGCAGTGAGACAGGGGGTGGCGGGCAGCCCCAGCATTTT
.,TRBJ2-1,.,TRBV6-6,CASCDEGGQFF,TGTGCCAGCTGTGATGAGGGAGGGCAGTTCTTC
.,TRBJ2-4,few,TRBV5-4,CATFRSGKDKNIQYF,TGTGCGACCTTCCGTTCGGGCAAGGACAAAAACATTCAGTACTTC
.,TRBJ1-3,.,TRBV13,CASSPPNGNTIYF,TGTGCCAGCAGCCCTCCGAATGGAAACACCATATATTTT
TRBD1,TRBJ1-5,.,TRBV9,CASSQGAGNQPQHF,TGTGCCAGCAGCCAGGGGGCTGGCAATCAGCCCCAGCATTTT
TRBD1,TRBJ1-4,.,TRBV6-1,CASSALTGGNEKLFF,TGTGCCAGCAGTGCCCTCACAGGGGGCAACGAAAAACTGTTTTTT
.,TRBJ2-7,.,TRBV29-1,CSVEVGLVDEQYF,TGCAGCGTTGAGGTGGGGTTGGTCGACGAGCAGTACTTC
TRBD1,TRBJ2-3,.,TRBV5-1,CASSPDRGYTDTQYF,TGCGCCAGCAGCCCTGACAGGGGTTACACAGATACGCAGTATTTT
.,TRBJ1-2,.,TRBV6-6,CASSYGQYYGYTF,TGTGCCAGCAGTTACGGACAGTACTATGGCTACACCTTC